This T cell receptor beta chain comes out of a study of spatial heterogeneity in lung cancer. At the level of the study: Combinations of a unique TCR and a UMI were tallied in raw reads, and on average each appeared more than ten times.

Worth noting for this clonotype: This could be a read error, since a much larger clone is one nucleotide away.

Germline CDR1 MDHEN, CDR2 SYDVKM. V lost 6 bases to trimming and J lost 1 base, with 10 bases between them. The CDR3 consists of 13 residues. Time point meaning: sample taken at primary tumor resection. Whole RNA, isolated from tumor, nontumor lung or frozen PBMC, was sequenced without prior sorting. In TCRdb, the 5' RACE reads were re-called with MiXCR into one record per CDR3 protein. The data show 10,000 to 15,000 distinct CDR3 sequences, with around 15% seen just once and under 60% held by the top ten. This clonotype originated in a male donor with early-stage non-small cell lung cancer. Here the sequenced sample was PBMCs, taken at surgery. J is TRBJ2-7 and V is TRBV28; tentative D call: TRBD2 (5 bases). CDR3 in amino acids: CASRRRKSYEQYF. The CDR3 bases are TGTGCCAGCAGGAGGAGGAAATCCTACGAGCAGTACTTC.